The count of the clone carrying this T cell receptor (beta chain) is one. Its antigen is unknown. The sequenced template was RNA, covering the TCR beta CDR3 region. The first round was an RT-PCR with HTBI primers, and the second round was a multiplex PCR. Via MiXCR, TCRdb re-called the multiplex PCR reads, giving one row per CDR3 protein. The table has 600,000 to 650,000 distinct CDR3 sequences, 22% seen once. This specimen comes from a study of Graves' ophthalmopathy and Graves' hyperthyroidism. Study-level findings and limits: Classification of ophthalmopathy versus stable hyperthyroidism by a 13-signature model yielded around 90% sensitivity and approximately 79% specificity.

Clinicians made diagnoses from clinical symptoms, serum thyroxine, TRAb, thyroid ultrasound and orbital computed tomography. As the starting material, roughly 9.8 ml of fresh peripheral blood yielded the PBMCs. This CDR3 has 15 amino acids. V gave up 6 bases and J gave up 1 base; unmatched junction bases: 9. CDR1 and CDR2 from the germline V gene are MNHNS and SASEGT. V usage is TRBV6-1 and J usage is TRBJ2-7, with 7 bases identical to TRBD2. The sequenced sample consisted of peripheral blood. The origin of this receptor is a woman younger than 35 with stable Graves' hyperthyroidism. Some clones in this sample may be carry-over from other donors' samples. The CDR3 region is CASRAIAGGSYEQYF. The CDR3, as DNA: TGTGCCAGCAGGGCCATAGCGGGCGGGTCCTACGAGCAGTACTTC.